This TCR beta chain is from a study of identical twins. The study's findings and limits: Models underestimated TCR alpha sharing (out-of-frame) in monozygotic twins. Reduced insertions were recorded for abundant cord blood beta clonotypes, with no such pattern in memory repertoires.

The CDR3 sequence is 16 residues long. Germline CDR1 is MDHEN and CDR2 is SYDVKM. Trimming at V came to 6 bases and at J to 4 bases, leaving 13 bases not matched to a gene. Template switching added a universal primer site; cDNA carried unique molecular identifiers. TCRdb re-analysed the 5' RACE reads in MiXCR, keeping a single row per CDR3 protein. The table includes a few hundred thousand distinct CDR3 sequences, 9.6% detected once. On this clonotype itself: Its matching antigen is unknown.

Healthy Caucasian donors formed the entire cohort. These sequences were also reported in another study, on yellow fever vaccine responses in identical twins.

The chain employs TRBV28 and TRBJ2-7, with 9 bases aligning to TRBD1. The clonotype comes from a woman younger than 30 in good health. Material for sequencing was PBMCs. CDR3 in DNA: TGTGCCAGCAGCTCCCCTCATACAGGGGGCATGTACGAGCAGTACTTC. Its translation: CASSSPHTGGMYEQYF. The entire variable domain, with the rest obtained from reference TRBV28 and TRBJ2-7, is as follows: DVKVTQSSRYLVKRTGEKVFLECVQDMDHENMFWYRQDPGLGLRLIYFSYDVKMKEKGDIPEGYSVSREKKERFSLILESASTNQTSMYLCASSSPHTGGMYEQYFGPGTRLTVT.